This T cell receptor beta chain was sequenced in a study of blood T cells in healthy people across ages. Study-level findings and limits: CMV status of donors was not determined, possibly confounding expanded clonotype changes. Estimates of diversity drawn from one million T cells were considered underestimates.

For the second PCR, which ran for about 6 to 11 cycles, a sample-barcoded 5' primer and a J-beta primer mix were used. TCRdb re-derived calls from the 5' RACE reads in MiXCR, one entry per CDR3 protein. The sample carries about 640,000 distinct CDR3 sequences, under 65% recorded once. For this clonotype: Its specificity is not known. As the CDR3 is not closed by the conserved phenylalanine or tryptophan, this likely results from a read error.

The receptor was derived from a man aged 55 to 69 in good health. The sequencing input was blood.

The CDR3 region is CSATGASPYEQYL. In DNA form, the CDR3 reads TGCAGCGCAACAGGGGCCTCCCCCTACGAGCAGTACTTA. The chain couples TRBV29-1 to TRBJ2-7; 7 nucleotides align to TRBD1. The CDR3 totals 13 residues. V shed 7 bases and J 2 bases; nucleotides not matched to a gene: 8. Per the germline V gene, CDR1 is SQVTM and CDR2 is ANQGSEA.